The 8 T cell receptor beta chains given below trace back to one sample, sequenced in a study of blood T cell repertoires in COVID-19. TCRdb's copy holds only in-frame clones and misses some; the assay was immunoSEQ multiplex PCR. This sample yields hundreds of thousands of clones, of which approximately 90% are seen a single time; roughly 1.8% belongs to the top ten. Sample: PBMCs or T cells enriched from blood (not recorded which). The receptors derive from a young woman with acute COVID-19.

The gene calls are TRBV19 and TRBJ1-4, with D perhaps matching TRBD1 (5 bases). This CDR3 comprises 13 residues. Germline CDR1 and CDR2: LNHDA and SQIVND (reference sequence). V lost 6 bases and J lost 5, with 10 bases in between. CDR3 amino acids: CASRGRVNEKLFF. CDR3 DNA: TGTGCCAGTAGGGGCAGGGTAAATGAAAAACTGTTTTTT. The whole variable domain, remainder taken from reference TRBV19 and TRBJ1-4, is DGGITQSPKYLFRKEGQNVTLSCEQNLNHDAMYWYRQDPGQGLRLIYYSQIVNDFQKGDIAEGYSVSREKKESFPLTVTSAQKNPTAFYLCASRGRVNEKLFFGSGTQLSVL.

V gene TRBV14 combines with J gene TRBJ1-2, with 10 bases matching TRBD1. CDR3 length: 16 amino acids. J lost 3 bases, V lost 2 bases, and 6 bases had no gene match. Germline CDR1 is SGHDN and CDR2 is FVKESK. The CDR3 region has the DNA TGTGCCAGCAGCCAACTCGGGACAGGGGTGGACTATGGCTACACCTTC. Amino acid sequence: CASSQLGTGVDYGYTF.

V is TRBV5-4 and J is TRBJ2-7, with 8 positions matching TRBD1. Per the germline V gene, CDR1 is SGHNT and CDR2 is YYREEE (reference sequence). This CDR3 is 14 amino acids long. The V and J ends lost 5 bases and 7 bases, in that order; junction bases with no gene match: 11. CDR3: CASREQGARDEQYF. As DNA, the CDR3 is TGTGCCAGCAGGGAGCAGGGGGCGCGAGATGAGCAGTACTTC.

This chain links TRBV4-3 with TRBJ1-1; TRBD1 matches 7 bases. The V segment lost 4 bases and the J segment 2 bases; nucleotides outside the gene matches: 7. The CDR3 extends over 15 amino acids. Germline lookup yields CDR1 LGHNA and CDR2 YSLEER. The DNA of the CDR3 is TGCGCCAGCAGCCCGGCAGGGGGGCGAAACACTGAAGCTTTCTTT. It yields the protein CASSPAGGRNTEAFF.

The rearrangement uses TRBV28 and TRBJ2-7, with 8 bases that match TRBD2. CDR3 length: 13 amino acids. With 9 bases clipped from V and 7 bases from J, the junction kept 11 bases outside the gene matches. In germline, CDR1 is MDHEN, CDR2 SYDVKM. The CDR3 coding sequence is TGTGCCAGTAGCGGGAAAGGTTTCGGAGAGCAGTACTTC. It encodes CASSGKGFGEQYF. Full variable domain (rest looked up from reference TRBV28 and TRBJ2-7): DVKVTQSSRYLVKRTGEKVFLECVQDMDHENMFWYRQDPGLGLRLIYFSYDVKMKEKGDIPEGYSVSREKKERFSLILESASTNQTSMYLCASSGKGFGEQYFGPGTRLTVT.

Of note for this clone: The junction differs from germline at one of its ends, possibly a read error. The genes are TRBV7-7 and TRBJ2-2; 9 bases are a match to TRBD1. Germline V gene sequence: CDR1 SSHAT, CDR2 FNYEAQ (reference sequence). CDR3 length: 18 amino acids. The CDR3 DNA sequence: TGTGCTAGCAGCTCCCTTACAGGGGGCGTGGGAAACGCCGGGGAGCTGTTTTTT. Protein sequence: CASSSLTGGVGNAGELFF.

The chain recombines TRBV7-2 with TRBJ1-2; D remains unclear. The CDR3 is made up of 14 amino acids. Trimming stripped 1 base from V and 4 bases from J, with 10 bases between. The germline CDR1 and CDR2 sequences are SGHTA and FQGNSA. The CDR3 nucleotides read TGTGCCAGCAGCTTAGAGCGGCGCCGCTATGGCTACACCTTC. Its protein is CASSLERRRYGYTF.

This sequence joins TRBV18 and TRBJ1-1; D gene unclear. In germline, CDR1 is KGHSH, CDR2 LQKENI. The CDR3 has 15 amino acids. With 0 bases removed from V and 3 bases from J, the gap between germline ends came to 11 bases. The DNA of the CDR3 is TGTGCCAGCTCACCACCAAACGGGGTGGACACTGAAGCTTTCTTT. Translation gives CASSPPNGVDTEAFF.